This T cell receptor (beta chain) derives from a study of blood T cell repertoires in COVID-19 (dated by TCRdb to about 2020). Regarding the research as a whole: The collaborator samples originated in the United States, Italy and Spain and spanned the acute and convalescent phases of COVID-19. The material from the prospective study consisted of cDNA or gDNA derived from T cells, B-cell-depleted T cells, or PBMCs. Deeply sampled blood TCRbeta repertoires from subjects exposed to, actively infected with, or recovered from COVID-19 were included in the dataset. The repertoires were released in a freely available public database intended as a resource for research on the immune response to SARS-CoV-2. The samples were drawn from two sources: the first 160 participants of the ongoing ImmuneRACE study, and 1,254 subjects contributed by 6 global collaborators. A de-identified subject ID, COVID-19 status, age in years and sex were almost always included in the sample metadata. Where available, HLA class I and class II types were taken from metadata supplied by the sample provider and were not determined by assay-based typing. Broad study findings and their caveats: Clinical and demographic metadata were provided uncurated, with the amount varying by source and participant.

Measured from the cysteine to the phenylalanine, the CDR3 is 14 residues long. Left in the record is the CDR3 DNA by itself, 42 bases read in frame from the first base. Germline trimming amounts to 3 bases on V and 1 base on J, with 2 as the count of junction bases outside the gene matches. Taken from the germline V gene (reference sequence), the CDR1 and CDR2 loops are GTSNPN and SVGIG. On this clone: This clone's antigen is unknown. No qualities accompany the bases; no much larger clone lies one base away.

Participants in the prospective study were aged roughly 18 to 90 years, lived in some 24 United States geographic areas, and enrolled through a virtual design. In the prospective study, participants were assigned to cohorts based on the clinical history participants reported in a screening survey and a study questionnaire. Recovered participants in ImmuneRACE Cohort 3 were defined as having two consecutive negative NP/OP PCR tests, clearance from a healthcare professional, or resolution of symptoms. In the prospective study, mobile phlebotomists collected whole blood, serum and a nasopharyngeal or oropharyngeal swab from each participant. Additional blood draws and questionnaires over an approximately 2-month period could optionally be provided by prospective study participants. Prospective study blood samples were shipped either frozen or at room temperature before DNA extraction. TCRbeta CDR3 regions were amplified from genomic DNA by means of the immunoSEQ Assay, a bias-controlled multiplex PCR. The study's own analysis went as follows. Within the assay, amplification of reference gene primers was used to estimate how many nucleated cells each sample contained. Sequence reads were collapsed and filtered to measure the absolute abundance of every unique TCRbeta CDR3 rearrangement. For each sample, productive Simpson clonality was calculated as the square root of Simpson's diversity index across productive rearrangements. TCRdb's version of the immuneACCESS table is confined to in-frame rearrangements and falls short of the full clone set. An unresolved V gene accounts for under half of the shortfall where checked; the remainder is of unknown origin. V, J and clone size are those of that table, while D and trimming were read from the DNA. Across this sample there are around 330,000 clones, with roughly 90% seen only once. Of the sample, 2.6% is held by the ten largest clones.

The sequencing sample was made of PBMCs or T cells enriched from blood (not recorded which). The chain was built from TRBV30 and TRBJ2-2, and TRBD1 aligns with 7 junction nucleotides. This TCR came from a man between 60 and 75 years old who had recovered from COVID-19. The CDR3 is CAWRGTVNTGELFF. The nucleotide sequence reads TGTGCCTGGAGGGGGACAGTGAACACCGGGGAGCTGTTTTTT.